What follows is one TCR beta chain and its context. Antigen unknown. TCRdb redid the calling of the 5' RACE reads with MiXCR, one entry per CDR3 protein. The sample includes 85,000 to 100,000 distinct CDR3 sequences, 10% to 15% seen only once; the top ten take just over 40%. The sample originates from a study of spatial heterogeneity in lung cancer. Study findings and constraints: Among blood samples, ubiquitous expanded tumor TCRs appeared more at resection than at follow-up.

The sample's time point: sample taken at primary tumor resection. This sequence was found in a male donor with early-stage non-small cell lung cancer. The input for sequencing was PBMCs, taken at surgery.

CDR3 residues: CASSLEGGNTIYF. As DNA, the CDR3 is TGTGCCAGCAGCTTAGAAGGGGGAAACACCATATATTTT. V usage is TRBV7-9 and J usage is TRBJ1-3; D uncertain. The CDR3 contains 13 residues. Trimming cost V 1 base and J 4 bases, with 5 bases left between them. The germline CDR1 and CDR2 sequences are SEHNR and FQNEAQ (reference sequence).